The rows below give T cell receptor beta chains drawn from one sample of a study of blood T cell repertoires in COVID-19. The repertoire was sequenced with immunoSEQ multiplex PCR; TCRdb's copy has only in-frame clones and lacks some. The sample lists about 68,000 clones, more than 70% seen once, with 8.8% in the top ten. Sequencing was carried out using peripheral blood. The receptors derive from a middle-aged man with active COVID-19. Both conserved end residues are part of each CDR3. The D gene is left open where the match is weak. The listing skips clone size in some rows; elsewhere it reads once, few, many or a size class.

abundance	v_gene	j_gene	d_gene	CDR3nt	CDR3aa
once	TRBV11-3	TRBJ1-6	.	TGTGCCAGCAGCTTACTAGGGAGCTCCTATAATTCACCCCTCCACTTT	CASSLLGSSYNSPLHF
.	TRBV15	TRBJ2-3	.	TGTGCCACCCGTACTCCTAAGGGAGCAGATACGCAGTATTTT	CATRTPKGADTQYF
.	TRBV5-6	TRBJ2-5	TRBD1	TGTGCCAGCAGCCCGGGGACAGGGGGCGGGAAGACCCAGTACTTC	CASSPGTGGGKTQYF
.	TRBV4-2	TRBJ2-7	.	TGTGCCAGCAGCCAAGAAGGAGGAACGGGCGAGCAGTACTTC	CASSQEGGTGEQYF
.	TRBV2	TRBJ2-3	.	TGTGCCAGCAGCCGAAAGCCCAGGGGAGAAACAGATACGCAGTATTTT	CASSRKPRGETDTQYF
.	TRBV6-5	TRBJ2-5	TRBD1	TGTGCCAGCAGTTACAGGGGGACAGGACAAGAGACCCAGTACTTC	CASSYRGTGQETQYF
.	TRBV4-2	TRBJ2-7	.	TGTGCCAGCAGCCGAGAACTAGCCCATACCGAGCAGTACTTC	CASSRELAHTEQYF
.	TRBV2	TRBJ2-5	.	TGTGCCAGCAGCGTGGGGACAAAGCCCGGAGAGACCCAGTACTTC	CASSVGTKPGETQYF
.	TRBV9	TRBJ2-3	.	TGTGCCAGCAGCGCCTCCTGGGCCACAGATACGCAGTATTTT	CASSASWATDTQYF
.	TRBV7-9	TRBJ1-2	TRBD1	TGTGCCAGCAGTTCTGCACCCCGGGACAGCTATGGCTACACCTTC	CASSSAPRDSYGYTF
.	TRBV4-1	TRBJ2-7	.	TGCGCCAGCAGCCAAGGCGTAGATCTGAGCTCCTACGAGCAGTACTTC	CASSQGVDLSSYEQYF
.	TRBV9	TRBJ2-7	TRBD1	TGTGCCAGCAGCATAGGTGACAGGGTGGGGGACGAGCAGTACTTC	CASSIGDRVGDEQYF
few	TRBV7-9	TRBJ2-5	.	TGTGCCAGCAGCTTTAGTATACAAGAGACCCAGTACTTC	CASSFSIQETQYF
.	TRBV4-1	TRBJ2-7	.	TGCGCCAGCAGCCAAGATCGGGCCTACGAGCAGTACTTC	CASSQDRAYEQYF
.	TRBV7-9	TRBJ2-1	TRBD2	TGTGCCAGCAGCTCTCATGGACTAGCGGGGGGTGAGCAGTTCTTC	CASSSHGLAGGEQFF
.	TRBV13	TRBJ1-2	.	TGTGCCAGCAGCAAACGGGGACTCTGGTATGGCTACACCTTC	CASSKRGLWYGYTF
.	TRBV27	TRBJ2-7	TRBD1	TGTGCCAGCAGTTTAAATACAGGGGGCCACGAGCAGTACTTC	CASSLNTGGHEQYF
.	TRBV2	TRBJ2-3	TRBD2	TGTGCCAGCGCCTTCCCTGGGGCGGGAGAACCAGATACGCAGTATTTT	CASAFPGAGEPDTQYF
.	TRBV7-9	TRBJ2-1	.	TGTGCCAGCAGCTTATACAGGGCGAATGAGCAGTTCTTC	CASSLYRANEQFF
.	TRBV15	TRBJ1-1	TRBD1	TGTGCCACCAGCTTCAGGACAGGGAGGAACACTGAAGCTTTCTTT	CATSFRTGRNTEAFF
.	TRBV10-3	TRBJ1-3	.	TGTGCCATCAGTTCGTGGCCTGGAAACACCATATATTTT	CAISSWPGNTIYF
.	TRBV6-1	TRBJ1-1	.	TGTGCCAGCAGTGAACAGTCAATGAACACTGAAGCTTTCTTT	CASSEQSMNTEAFF
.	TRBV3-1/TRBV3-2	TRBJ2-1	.	TGTGCCAGCAGCCAACGGGGGGCCACATTGGTAGCAGATGAGCAGTTCTTC	CASSQRGATLVADEQFF
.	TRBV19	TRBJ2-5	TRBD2	TGTGCCAGTACCCGGACTAGCGGGAGCCAAGAGACCCAGTACTTC	CASTRTSGSQETQYF
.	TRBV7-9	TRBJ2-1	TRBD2	TGTGCCAGCAGTCCCTTGCGGGAGCGATCCTACAATGAGCAGTTCTTC	CASSPLRERSYNEQFF
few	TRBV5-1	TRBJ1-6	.	TGCGCCAGCAGCTTGGACAGGGTAGAAAATAATTCACCCCTCCACTTT	CASSLDRVENNSPLHF
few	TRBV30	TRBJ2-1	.	TGTGCCTGGAGCCAAGGGGCCTACAATGAGCAGTTCTTC	CAWSQGAYNEQFF
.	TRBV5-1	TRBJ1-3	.	TGCGCCAGCGGCCCCCTTGCAGGGTCCGGCTCTGGAAACACCATATATTTT	CASGPLAGSGSGNTIYF